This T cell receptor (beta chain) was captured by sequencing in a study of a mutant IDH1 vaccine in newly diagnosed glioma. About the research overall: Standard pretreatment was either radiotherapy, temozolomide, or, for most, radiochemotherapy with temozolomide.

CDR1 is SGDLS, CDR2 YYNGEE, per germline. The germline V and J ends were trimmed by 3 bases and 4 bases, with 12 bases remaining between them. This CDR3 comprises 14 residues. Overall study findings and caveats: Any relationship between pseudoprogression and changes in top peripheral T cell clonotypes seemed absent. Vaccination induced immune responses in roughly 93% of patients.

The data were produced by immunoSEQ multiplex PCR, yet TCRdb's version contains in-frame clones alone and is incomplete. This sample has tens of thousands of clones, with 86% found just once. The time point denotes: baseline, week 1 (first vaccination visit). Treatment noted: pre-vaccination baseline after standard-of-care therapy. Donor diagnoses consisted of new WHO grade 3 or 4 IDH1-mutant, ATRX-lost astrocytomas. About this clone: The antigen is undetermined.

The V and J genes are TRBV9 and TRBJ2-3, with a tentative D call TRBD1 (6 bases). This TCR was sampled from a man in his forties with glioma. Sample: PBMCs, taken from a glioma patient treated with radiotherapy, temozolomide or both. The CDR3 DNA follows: TGTGCCAGCAGCGCATCGAACAGGGCAGATACGCAGTATTTT. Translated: CASSASNRADTQYF.